The rows below give T cell receptor beta chains drawn from one sample of a study of T cell responses to AZD1222 COVID-19 vaccine. Generated by immunoSEQ multiplex PCR, the TCRdb table keeps only in-frame clones and is missing some. The repertoire consists of some 170,000 clones, with around 90% occurring once and the leading ten covering about 1.1%. The sequencing here drew on peripheral blood, taken 28 days after the second AZD1222 dose. Receptor source: an adult who received the AZD1222 COVID-19 vaccine. The conserved cysteine and the conserved F or W are not part of the CDR3 here. Not all rows give a size; the values are once, few, many and, for expanded clones, a class.

CDR3,size,J,V
ASSPPEIEETQY,.,TRBJ2-5,TRBV18
ASSRQETQY,.,TRBJ2-5,TRBV18
SARENYGYT,.,TRBJ1-2,TRBV29-1
AWSVNMGVEPQH,.,TRBJ1-5,TRBV30
ASSLWSGGAWETQY,.,TRBJ2-5,TRBV27
ASSYGFAGDEKLF,.,TRBJ1-4,TRBV6-5
ASSSTAGRPRNEQF,.,TRBJ2-1,TRBV7-6
ASSIQTTRNTEAF,.,TRBJ1-1,TRBV5-4
ASATGGYTEAF,.,TRBJ1-1,TRBV7-9
ASGGKKAYGNTGELF,.,TRBJ2-2,TRBV2
ASSLDGDSNQPQH,.,TRBJ1-5,TRBV5-4
ASTLDSPYEQY,.,TRBJ2-7,TRBV6-6
ASSETRTGRGLRTEAF,.,TRBJ1-1,TRBV2
ASSQKGFGLPLH,.,TRBJ1-6,TRBV14
ASSLTNEKLF,once,TRBJ1-4,TRBV5-1
AWSVRGSGANVLT,.,TRBJ2-6,TRBV30
ASSQDLASSTGELF,.,TRBJ2-2,TRBV4-1
ASSSWDRHLYGYT,.,TRBJ1-2,TRBV5-6
ASSKSTDTQY,.,TRBJ2-3,TRBV2
ASSLRVGGTEAF,.,TRBJ1-1,TRBV28